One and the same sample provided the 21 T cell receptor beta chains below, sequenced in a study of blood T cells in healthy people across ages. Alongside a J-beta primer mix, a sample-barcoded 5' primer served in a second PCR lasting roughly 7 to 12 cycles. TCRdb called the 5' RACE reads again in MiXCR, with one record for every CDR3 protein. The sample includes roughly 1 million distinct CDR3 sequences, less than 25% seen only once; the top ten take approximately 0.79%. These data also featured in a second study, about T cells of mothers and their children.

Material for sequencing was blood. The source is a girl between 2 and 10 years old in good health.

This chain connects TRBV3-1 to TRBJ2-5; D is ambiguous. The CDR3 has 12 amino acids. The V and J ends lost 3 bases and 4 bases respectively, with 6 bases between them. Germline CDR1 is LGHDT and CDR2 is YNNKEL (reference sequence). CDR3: CASSHQRETQYF. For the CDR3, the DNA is TGTGCCAGCAGCCATCAAAGAGAGACCCAGTACTTC.

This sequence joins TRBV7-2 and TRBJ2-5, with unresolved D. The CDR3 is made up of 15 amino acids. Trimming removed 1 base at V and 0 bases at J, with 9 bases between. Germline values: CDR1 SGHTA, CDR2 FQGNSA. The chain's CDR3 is CASSLVVGDQETQYF. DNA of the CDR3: TGTGCCAGCAGCTTAGTTGTTGGGGACCAAGAGACCCAGTACTTC.

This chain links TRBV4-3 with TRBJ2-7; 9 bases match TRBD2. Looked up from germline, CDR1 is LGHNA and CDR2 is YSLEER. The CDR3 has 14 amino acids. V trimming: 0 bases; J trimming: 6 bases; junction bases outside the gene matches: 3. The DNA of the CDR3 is TGCGCCAGCAGCCAAGAGCGGACTAGCGTCGAGCAGTACTTC. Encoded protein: CASSQERTSVEQYF.

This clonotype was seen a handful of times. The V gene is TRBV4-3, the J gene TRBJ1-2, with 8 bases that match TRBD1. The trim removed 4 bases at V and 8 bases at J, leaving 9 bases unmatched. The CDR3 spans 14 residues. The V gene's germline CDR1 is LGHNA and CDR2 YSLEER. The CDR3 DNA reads TGCGCCAGCAGCCGAGGACAGGGAGGGGAAGGCTACACCTTC. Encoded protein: CASSRGQGGEGYTF.

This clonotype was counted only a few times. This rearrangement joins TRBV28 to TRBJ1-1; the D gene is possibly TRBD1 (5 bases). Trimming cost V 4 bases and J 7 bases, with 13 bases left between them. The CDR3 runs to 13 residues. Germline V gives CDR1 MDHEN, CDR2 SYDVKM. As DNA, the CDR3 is TGTGCCAGCAGTTCCAGGGTTAGGGATGAAGCTTTCTTT. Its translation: CASSSRVRDEAFF.

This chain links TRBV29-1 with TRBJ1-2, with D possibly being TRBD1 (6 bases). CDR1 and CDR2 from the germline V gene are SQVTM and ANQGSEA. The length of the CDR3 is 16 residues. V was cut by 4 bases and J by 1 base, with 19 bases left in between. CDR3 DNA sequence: TGCAGCGTTGCGCGGAGACAGGAGTTACATAACTATGGCTACACCTTC. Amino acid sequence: CSVARRQELHNYGYTF.

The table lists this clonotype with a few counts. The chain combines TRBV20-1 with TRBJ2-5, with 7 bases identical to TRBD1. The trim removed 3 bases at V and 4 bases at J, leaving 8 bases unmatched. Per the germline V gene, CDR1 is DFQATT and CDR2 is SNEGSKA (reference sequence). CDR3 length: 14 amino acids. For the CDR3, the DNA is TGCAGTGCTAGCCACAGGGGAATCGGAGAGACCCAGTACTTC. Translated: CSASHRGIGETQYF.

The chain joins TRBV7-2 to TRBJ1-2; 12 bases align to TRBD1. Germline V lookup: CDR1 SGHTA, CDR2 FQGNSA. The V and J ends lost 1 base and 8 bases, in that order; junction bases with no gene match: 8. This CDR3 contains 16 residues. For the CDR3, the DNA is TGTGCCAGCAGCTTAGGCCTGGGACAGGGGGCGAGAGGCTACACCTTC. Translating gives CASSLGLGQGARGYTF.

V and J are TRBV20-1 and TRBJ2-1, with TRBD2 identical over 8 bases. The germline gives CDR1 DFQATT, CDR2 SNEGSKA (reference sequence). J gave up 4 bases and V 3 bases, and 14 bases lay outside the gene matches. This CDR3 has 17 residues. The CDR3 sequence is CSASSSGGLEVYNEQFF. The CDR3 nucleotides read TGCAGTGCTAGTTCAAGCGGGGGACTAGAGGTGTACAATGAGCAGTTCTTC.

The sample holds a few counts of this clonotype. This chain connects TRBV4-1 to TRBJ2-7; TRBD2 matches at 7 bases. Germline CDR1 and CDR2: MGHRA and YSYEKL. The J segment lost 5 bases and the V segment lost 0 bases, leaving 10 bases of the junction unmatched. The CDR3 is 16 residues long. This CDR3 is CASSQDRVGGPHEQYF. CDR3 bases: TGCGCCAGCAGCCAAGATCGCGTGGGAGGGCCCCACGAGCAGTACTTC.

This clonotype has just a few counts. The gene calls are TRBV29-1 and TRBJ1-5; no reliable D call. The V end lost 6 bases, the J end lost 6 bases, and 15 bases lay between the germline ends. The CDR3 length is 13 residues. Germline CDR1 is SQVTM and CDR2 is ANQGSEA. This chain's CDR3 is CSVQEAVGQPQHF. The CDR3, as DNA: TGCAGCGTCCAAGAGGCGGTGGGTCAGCCCCAGCATTTT.

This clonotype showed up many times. The CDR3 region is CSAPPGHSANYGYTF. For the CDR3, the DNA is TGCAGTGCTCCGCCGGGACATTCAGCTAACTATGGCTACACCTTC. V and J are TRBV20-1 and TRBJ1-2; weak D call: TRBD1 (6 bases). This CDR3 region has 15 residues. Germline CDR1 is DFQATT and CDR2 is SNEGSKA (reference sequence). V shed 5 bases and J shed 0 bases, with 16 bases lying between them.

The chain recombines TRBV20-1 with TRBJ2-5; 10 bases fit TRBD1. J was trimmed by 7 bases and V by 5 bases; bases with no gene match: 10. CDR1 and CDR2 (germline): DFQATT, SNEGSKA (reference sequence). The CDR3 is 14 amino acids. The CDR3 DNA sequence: TGCAGTGCTCCCGGGACAGGGGCTCTGGGGACCCAGTACTTC. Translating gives CSAPGTGALGTQYF.

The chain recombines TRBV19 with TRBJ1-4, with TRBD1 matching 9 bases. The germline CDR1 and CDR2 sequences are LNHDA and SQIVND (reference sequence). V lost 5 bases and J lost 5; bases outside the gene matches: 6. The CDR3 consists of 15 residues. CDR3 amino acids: CASSPSTGGNEKLFF. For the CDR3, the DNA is TGTGCCAGTAGTCCCTCGACAGGGGGAAATGAAAAACTGTTTTTT.

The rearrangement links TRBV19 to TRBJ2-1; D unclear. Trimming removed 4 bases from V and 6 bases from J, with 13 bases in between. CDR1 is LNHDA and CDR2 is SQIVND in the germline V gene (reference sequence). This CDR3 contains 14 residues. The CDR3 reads CASSKGRASNEQFF. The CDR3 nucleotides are TGTGCCAGTAGTAAGGGTCGGGCGAGCAATGAGCAGTTCTTC.

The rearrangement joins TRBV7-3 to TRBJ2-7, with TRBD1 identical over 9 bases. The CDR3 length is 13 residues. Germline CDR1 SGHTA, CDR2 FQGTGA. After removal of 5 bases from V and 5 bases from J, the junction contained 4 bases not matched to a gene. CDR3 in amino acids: CASSPRTGDEQYF. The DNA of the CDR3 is TGTGCCAGCAGCCCACGGACAGGGGACGAGCAGTACTTC.

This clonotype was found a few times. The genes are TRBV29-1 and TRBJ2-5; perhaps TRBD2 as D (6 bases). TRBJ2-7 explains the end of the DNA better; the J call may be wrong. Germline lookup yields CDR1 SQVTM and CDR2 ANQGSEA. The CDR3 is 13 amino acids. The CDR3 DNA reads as TGCAGCGGTCGAGGAGGGAGCTCCTACGAGCAGTACTTC. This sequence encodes CSGRGGSSYEQYF.

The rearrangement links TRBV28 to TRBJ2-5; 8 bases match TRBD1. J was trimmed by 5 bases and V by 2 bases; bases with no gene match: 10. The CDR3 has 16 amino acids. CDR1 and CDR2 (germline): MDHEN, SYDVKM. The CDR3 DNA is TGTGCCAGCAGTTTAATGGAGACAGGGGTCGGGGAGACCCAGTACTTC. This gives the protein CASSLMETGVGETQYF.

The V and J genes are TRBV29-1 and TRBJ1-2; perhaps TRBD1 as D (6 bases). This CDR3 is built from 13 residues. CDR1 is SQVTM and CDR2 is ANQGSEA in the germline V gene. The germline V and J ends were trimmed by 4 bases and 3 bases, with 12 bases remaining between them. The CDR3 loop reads CSVALRGDYGYTF. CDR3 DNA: TGCAGCGTTGCCCTCAGGGGTGACTATGGCTACACCTTC.

The CDR3 coding sequence is TGCAGTGCTAGAGATCCCTTGGGGCGCCCAGGGCTGGGTGAGCAGTTCTTC. Translated: CSARDPLGRPGLGEQFF. This rearrangement joins TRBV20-1 to TRBJ2-7; D possibly corresponds to TRBD1 (5 bases). The J call could be wrong; TRBJ2-1 is a better fit for the DNA end. The CDR3 has 17 amino acids. Germline CDR1 DFQATT, CDR2 SNEGSKA (reference sequence).

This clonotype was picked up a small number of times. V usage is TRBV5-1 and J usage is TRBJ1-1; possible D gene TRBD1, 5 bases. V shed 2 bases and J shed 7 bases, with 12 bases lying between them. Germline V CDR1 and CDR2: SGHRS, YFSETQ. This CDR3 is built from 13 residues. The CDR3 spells CASSFRGDGEAFF. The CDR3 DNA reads TGCGCCAGCAGCTTCCGGGGGGATGGTGAAGCTTTCTTT.